The 6 T cell receptor beta chains below were found in one sample sequenced in a study of Ad26.COV2.S vaccination and SARS-CoV-2 variants. Only in-frame clones appear in the TCRdb table, and some are missing; sequencing was by immunoSEQ multiplex PCR. The table has some 390,000 clones, 70% to 90% seen once. The treatment: some 19 received Ad26.COV2.S at low or high dose, single or two shots; several received placebo; per-sample allocation not given. Following the first vaccine or placebo injection, samples were taken on day 63. This material consisted of peripheral blood, taken in a trial of Ad26.COV2.S vaccine versus placebo. The origin of the receptors is a person aged 18-65 years who received the Ad26.COV2.S COVID-19 vaccine or a placebo.

CDR3 DNA sequence: TGTGCCAGTAAACCTGGGACAGGGCTTGAAAAACTGTTTTTT. It codes for CASKPGTGLEKLFF. The chain has TRBV2 and TRBJ1-4; TRBD1 aligns across 9 bases. With V trimmed by 9 bases and J by 7 bases, 9 bases remained unmatched. CDR1 is SNHLY and CDR2 is FYNNEI in the germline V gene. The CDR3 extends over 14 amino acids.

The chain joins TRBV3-1 (or the pseudogene TRBV3-2) to TRBJ2-5; possible D gene TRBD1, 7 bases. The CDR3 loop spans 15 amino acids. CDR1 and CDR2 from the germline V gene are LGHDT and YNNKEL (reference sequence). V gave up 0 bases and J gave up 6 bases, with 14 bases separating them. The CDR3 here is CASSQDPTGRKTQYF. In DNA form, the CDR3 reads TGTGCCAGCAGCCAAGATCCGACAGGGAGGAAGACCCAGTACTTC.

This clone showed up just a few times. The chain links TRBV19 to TRBJ1-2; 8 bases fit TRBD1. J gave up 2 bases and V 6 bases, and 2 bases lay outside the gene matches. The CDR3 consists of 13 residues. Germline CDR1 LNHDA, CDR2 SQIVND (reference sequence). The CDR3 DNA reads TGTGCCAGTAGGAGACAGGGGAACTATGGCTACACCTTC. Its translation is CASRRQGNYGYTF.

The rearrangement uses TRBV29-1 and TRBJ1-1; tentative D call: TRBD1 (6 bases). Germline CDR1 is SQVTM and CDR2 is ANQGSEA. CDR3 length equals 13 residues. Trimming removed 6 bases at V and 3 bases at J, with 14 bases between. DNA of the CDR3: TGCAGCGTAGCAGGGGTGGCGGACACTGAAGCTTTCTTT. Translation gives CSVAGVADTEAFF.

This chain links TRBV2 with TRBJ1-5; D gene uncertain. This CDR3 region has 16 residues. CDR1 and CDR2 (germline): SNHLY, FYNNEI. The V end lost 3 bases, the J end lost 7 bases, and 19 bases lay between the germline ends. In DNA form, the CDR3 reads TGTGCCAGCAGTGAGTGGAGGGCAGCGAGTATGCAGCCCCAGCATTTT. Encoded protein: CASSEWRAASMQPQHF.

This clone was counted once. The chain uses TRBV7-6 and TRBJ2-1; no clear D. Trimming cost V 1 base and J 8 bases, with 9 bases left between them. Germline-derived CDR1 and CDR2 are SGHVS and FNYEAQ. The CDR3 is 13 residues long. The CDR3 DNA is TGTGCCAGCAGCTTAGATCCCAGCGATGAGCAGTTCTTC. It specifies CASSLDPSDEQFF.